Presented here are 27 T cell receptor beta chains from one specimen sequenced in a study of T cell clonality in common variable immunodeficiency. Generated by immunoSEQ multiplex PCR, the TCRdb table keeps only in-frame clones and is missing some. Altogether about 55,000 clones were found in the sample, and no singletons occur. Material for sequencing was peripheral blood mononuclear cells. These receptors originate from a person between 18 and 70 years old in good health.

This clone was detected ten times or more. The read gets to within 3 residues of the CDR3 end, and the germline J gene fills in the rest. This specimen includes other DNA sequences encoding the same CDR3. V and J are TRBV25-1 and TRBJ1-3; 8 nucleotides align to TRBD1. The CDR3 totals 17 residues. Trimming at V came to 2 bases and at J to 0 bases, leaving 6 bases not matched to a gene. In germline, CDR1 is MGHDK, CDR2 SYGVNS. The CDR3 sequence is CASSEPSGTGSGNTIYF. Partial CDR3 DNA: TGTGCCAGCAGTGAACCTTCCGGGACAGGCTCTGGAAACACC.

This clone has a count of ten or more. The CDR3 end lies 3 residues beyond the end of the read and is filled in from the germline J gene. The chain has TRBV7-9 and TRBJ1-2; 11 nucleotides match TRBD1. The CDR3 has 15 residues. V was pared by 5 bases and J by 4 bases, with 6 bases of the junction left unmatched. Germline CDR1 and CDR2: SEHNR and FQNEAQ (reference sequence). CDR3 DNA, as far as it was read: TGTGCCAGCAGCATACCGGACAGGGGGCTCTATGGC. Protein: CASSIPDRGLYG. The CDR3 in full is CASSIPDRGLYGYTF.

This clone occurred many times. The junction and the germline gene differ at one end; a read error may be behind it. Coverage ceases 3 residues before the CDR3 finishes, and the germline J gene fills in the end. The chain uses TRBV4-2 and TRBJ2-2, with 8 bases matching TRBD2. The CDR3 is 18 amino acids. Germline CDR1 is LGHNA and CDR2 is YNFKEQ. The sequenced CDR3 bases are TGCGCCAGCAGCCAAGATCTGGGCGGGGGGACGAACACCGGGGAG. Amino acid sequence: CASSQDLGGGTNTGE. The whole CDR3 region reads CASSQDLGGGTNTGELFF.

At least ten counts were recorded for this clone. The read stops 3 residues short of the end of the CDR3; the missing end is completed from the germline J gene. The chain joins TRBV12-3 or TRBV12-4 to TRBJ2-5; 7 bases are a match to TRBD2. The ends lost 3 bases at V and 2 bases at J; junction bases unmatched: 6. The CDR3 is 15 residues long. CDR3 DNA (partial): TGTGCCAGCAGTTTCGTGGGGGGGATACAAGAGACC. Encoded protein: CASSFVGGIQET. The CDR3 in full is CASSFVGGIQETQYF.

This clone was recorded many times. The read ends 3 residues early relative to the CDR3; the germline J gene fills the gap. V usage is TRBV28 and J usage is TRBJ2-1; the match to TRBD2 covers 8 bases. V lost 6 bases to trimming and J lost 7 bases; unmatched junction nucleotides: 14. The CDR3 is 16 amino acids. Germline V lookup: CDR1 MDHEN, CDR2 SYDVKM. The CDR3 sequence: CASRASGGDPPNEQFF. The CDR3 DNA, read in part, is TGTGCCAGCAGAGCATCGGGGGGGGACCCCCCAAATGAG.

This clone was detected ten times or more. Read data end 3 residues before the CDR3 end; the end is taken from the germline J gene. J is TRBJ2-7 and V is TRBV5-4; 7 bases agree with TRBD2. Trimming removed 4 bases from V and 4 bases from J; junction bases left unmatched: 11. The germline V gene has CDR1 SGHNT and CDR2 YYREEE (reference sequence). CDR3 length: 15 residues. CDR3 bases read: TGTGCCAGCAGCCCGGAGGCGGGAGCGCTATACGAG. Amino acid sequence: CASSPEAGALYE. The CDR3 as a whole reads CASSPEAGALYEQYF. The full variable domain, rest sourced from reference TRBV5-4 and TRBJ2-7, is ETGVTQSPTHLIKTRGQQVTLRCSSQSGHNTVSWYQQALGQGPQFIFQYYREEENGRGNFPPRFSGLQFPNYSSELNVNALELDDSALYLCASSPEAGALYEQYFGPGTRLTVT.

This clone was counted many times. The read ends 3 residues before the CDR3 terminus; that terminus is restored from the germline J gene. The rearrangement joins TRBV5-1 to TRBJ1-2; tentatively, D is TRBD1 (5 bases). The CDR3 runs 14 residues. Germline V CDR1 and CDR2: SGHRS, YFSETQ. V lost 3 bases and J 6 bases, leaving 15 bases between the germline ends. The CDR3 here is CASSWDLPGNGYTF. CDR3 DNA (partial): TGCGCCAGCAGCTGGGACTTACCAGGAAATGGC.

This clone appeared many times. The read falls 3 residues short of the CDR3 end, and the missing part is taken from the germline J gene. V gene TRBV30 combines with J gene TRBJ2-7; TRBD1 matches 10 bases. The CDR3 loop spans 15 amino acids. CDR1 is GTSNPN and CDR2 is SVGIG in the germline V gene (reference sequence). The V gene end was trimmed by 0 bases and the J gene end by 3 bases; junction bases not matched to a gene: 5. The CDR3 loop is CAWSVPGTGVYEQYF. The DNA read from the CDR3 is TGTGCCTGGAGTGTACCCGGGACAGGGGTCTACGAG.

This clone was detected ten times or more. The read ends 3 residues shy of where the CDR3 ends; the end is completed using the germline J gene. The J gene is TRBJ2-2, the V gene TRBV6-2 or TRBV6-3; weak D call: TRBD2 (6 bases). CDR1 is MNHEY and CDR2 is SVGEGT in the germline V gene. The CDR3 is made up of 14 amino acids. V lost 4 bases and J lost 8, with 14 bases in between. CDR3 loop: CASSLAPGTGELFF. CDR3 DNA (partial): TGTGCCAGCAGTTTGGCGCCGGGGACTGGGGAG.

This clone was observed a handful of times. The read terminates 3 residues ahead of where the CDR3 ends, so the germline J gene completes it. The gene calls are TRBV19 and TRBJ2-4; weak D call: TRBD1 (5 bases). Germline V lookup: CDR1 LNHDA, CDR2 SQIVND (reference sequence). The length of the CDR3 is 13 residues. This CDR3 is CASSMFRADGQYF. Partial CDR3 DNA: TGTGCCAGTAGTATGTTCAGGGCTGATGGT.

This clone came up many times. The read finishes 3 residues shy of the CDR3 end, and the germline J gene is used to complete it. The chain employs TRBV19 and TRBJ2-7; 8 bases line up with TRBD1. With V trimmed by 2 bases and J by 2 bases, 5 bases remained unmatched. The CDR3 spans 15 residues. CDR1 and CDR2 (germline): LNHDA, SQIVND (reference sequence). The CDR3 bases that were read are TGTGCCAGTAGTATATGGAAGGACAGGGCCTACGAG. It translates to CASSIWKDRAYE. The whole CDR3 region reads CASSIWKDRAYEQYF.

This clone was observed at least ten times. The read comes to an end 3 residues before the CDR3 does, leaving the germline J gene to fill in the end. The chain joins TRBV20-1 to TRBJ2-2, with 11 bases aligning to TRBD1. V trimming: 4 bases; J trimming: 8 bases; junction bases outside the gene matches: 6. The CDR3 covers 14 residues. Germline CDR1 is DFQATT and CDR2 is SNEGSKA (reference sequence). CDR3 protein: CSAKDRGQTGELFF. The sequenced CDR3 bases are TGCAGTGCTAAGGACAGGGGGCAGACAGGGGAG.

Many counts were recorded for this clone. CDR3 sequence: CASSLGWGAEAFF. CDR3 DNA, as far as it was read: TGTGCCAGCAGCTTAGGGTGGGGGGCTGAA. V usage is TRBV11-3 and J usage is TRBJ1-1; tentative D call: TRBD1 (5 bases). The read halts 3 residues ahead of the CDR3 end, with the missing end drawn from the germline J gene. The CDR3 covers 13 residues. CDR1 and CDR2 from the germline V gene are SGHNT and YENEEA. Trimming removed 1 base at V and 6 bases at J, with 9 bases between.

The sample holds many counts of this clone. The CDR3 goes on 3 residues after the read ends, and that part is filled in from the germline J gene. This chain connects TRBV12-3 or TRBV12-4 to TRBJ2-3, with 9 nucleotides matching TRBD2. The J segment lost 2 bases and the V segment lost 6 bases, leaving 15 bases of the junction unmatched. This CDR3 region has 18 residues. The CDR3 reads CASSKSRGAGGLTDTQYF. CDR3 bases read: TGTGCCAGCAGCAAAAGCCGGGGAGCGGGAGGACTCACAGATACG.

On this clone: The DNA ends 3 residues before the CDR3 does, and the rest of the CDR3 is filled in from the germline J gene. The V gene is TRBV23-1, the J gene TRBJ1-1; D is perhaps TRBD1 (5 bases). TRBV23-1 is an open reading frame whose function is uncertain. The CDR3 covers 17 residues. The chain's CDR3 is CASSHSPPCGHVHEAFF. CDR3 DNA, as far as it was read: TGCGCCAGCAGTCATTCTCCTCCCTGTGGACATGTCCACGAA.

This clone was counted at least ten times. The read stops 3 residues short of the end of the CDR3; the missing end is completed from the germline J gene. This chain joins TRBV7-9 and TRBJ1-4; D is perhaps TRBD1 (6 bases). The V and J ends lost 4 bases and 3 bases respectively, with 9 bases between them. The CDR3 sequence is 14 residues long. Germline V gene sequence: CDR1 SEHNR, CDR2 FQNEAQ (reference sequence). The sequenced part of the CDR3 DNA is TGTGCCAGCAGCTCCGGACAGTCTAATGAAAAA. Amino acid sequence: CASSSGQSNEK. The whole CDR3 protein is CASSSGQSNEKLFF.

This clone has a count of ten or more. The read ends 3 residues before the CDR3 terminus; that terminus is restored from the germline J gene. The V call is TRBV19, the J call TRBJ2-3; tentatively, D is TRBD1 (6 bases). Germline V lookup: CDR1 LNHDA, CDR2 SQIVND (reference sequence). V was pared by 3 bases and J by 2 bases, with 12 bases between. This CDR3 is 15 amino acids long. Incomplete CDR3 DNA: TGTGCCAGTAGTATTTCTACAGGGTACACAGATACG. Translating it yields CASSISTGYTDT. The CDR3 reads in full as CASSISTGYTDTQYF.

In the case of this clone: The DNA ends 3 residues before the CDR3 does, and the rest of the CDR3 is filled in from the germline J gene. The rearrangement uses TRBV6-2 or TRBV6-3 and TRBJ1-5, with TRBD1 matching 7 bases. CDR3 size: 15 residues. J was trimmed by 4 bases and V by 7 bases; bases with no gene match: 10. CDR1 is MNHEY and CDR2 is SVGEGT in the germline V gene. The CDR3 bases that were read are TGTGCCAGCACCGGGACAGCCGCAGTTAATCAGCCC. Translating gives CASTGTAAVNQP. Given in full, the CDR3 is CASTGTAAVNQPQHF.

This clone was observed at least ten times. Read sequence stops 3 residues before the CDR3 end, and the germline J gene provides the missing end. The chain couples TRBV19 to TRBJ1-4; D is perhaps TRBD1 (6 bases). The CDR3 has 15 amino acids. The V end was cut by 5 bases, the J end by 5 bases, with 15 bases between. Looked up from germline, CDR1 is LNHDA and CDR2 is SQIVND (reference sequence). The CDR3 sequence is CASSLPTGLNEKLFF. The part of the CDR3 DNA that was read is TGTGCCAGTAGTCTTCCTACAGGGCTCAATGAAAAA.

This clone was picked up many times. Sequencing ends 3 residues short of the CDR3 end; the germline J gene provides the rest. This sequence joins TRBV4-1 and TRBJ1-2; D is perhaps TRBD1 (6 bases). Germline loops: CDR1 MGHRA, CDR2 YSYEKL. Deletions cut 0 bases from V and 4 bases from J, with 9 bases between. The CDR3 spans 14 residues. CDR3 loop: CASSQEQGFYGYTF. CDR3 DNA (partial): TGCGCCAGCAGCCAAGAACAGGGATTCTATGGC.

This clone showed up many times. The sequenced part of the CDR3 DNA is TGTGCCAGCGCATGGGACAGGGGCTACGAG. It is translated as CASAWDRGYE. The whole CDR3 protein is CASAWDRGYEQYF. The J gene is TRBJ2-7, the V gene TRBV28, with 10 bases identical to TRBD1. The read ends 3 residues early relative to the CDR3; the germline J gene fills the gap. The CDR3 loop spans 13 amino acids. The V gene's germline CDR1 is MDHEN and CDR2 SYDVKM. Trimming took 8 bases from V and 3 from J; bases not matched to a gene: 4.

This clone was seen ten or more times. From the germline J gene comes the end of the CDR3, since the read stops 3 residues before it. J is TRBJ2-3 and V is TRBV2; D perhaps matches TRBD1 (5 bases). CDR3 length: 13 residues. Trimming pared 7 bases from V and 0 bases from J, leaving 8 bases between. The germline gives CDR1 SNHLY, CDR2 FYNNEI. The CDR3 DNA, read in part, is TGTGCCAGCAAAACAGGAAGCACAGATACG. Its translation is CASKTGSTDT. The CDR3 reads in full as CASKTGSTDTQYF. Combining the CDR3 with reference TRBV2 and TRBJ2-3 gives the whole variable domain EPEVTQTPSHQVTQMGQEVILRCVPISNHLYFYWYRQILGQKVEFLVSFYNNEISEKSEIFDDQFSVERPDGSNFTLKIRSTKLEDSAMYFCASKTGSTDTQYFGPGTRLTVL.

At least ten counts were recorded for this clone. With the read ending 3 residues before the CDR3 end, the germline J gene is used to fill in that end. The chain combines TRBV20-1 with TRBJ2-5, with 7 positions matching TRBD1. CDR3 length equals 15 residues. Germline assignment: CDR1 DFQATT and CDR2 SNEGSKA (reference sequence). V lost 2 bases and J lost 2; bases outside the gene matches: 8. The CDR3 DNA, read in part, is TGCAGTGCTAGAAAAATGTCGACAGGGCAAGAGACC. This gives the protein CSARKMSTGQET. The complete CDR3 reads CSARKMSTGQETQYF.

This clone occurred many times. Read data end 3 residues before the CDR3 end; the end is taken from the germline J gene. The chain uses TRBV7-3 and TRBJ2-3; D may be TRBD2 (5 bases). The CDR3 totals 13 residues. From germline, CDR1 is SGHTA and CDR2 FQGTGA. The CDR3 sequence: CASSLSPGETQYF. The sequenced part of the CDR3 DNA is TGTGCCAGCAGCCTCTCCCCCGGGGAGACG.

Many counts were recorded for this clone. The observed sequence ends 3 residues before the CDR3 terminus, with the missing tail filled in from the germline J gene. Other DNA sequences of this sample code for an identical CDR3. This chain links TRBV19 with TRBJ2-7; TRBD2 aligns across 10 bases. With V trimmed by 3 bases and J by 0 bases, 8 bases remained unmatched. Germline CDR1 LNHDA, CDR2 SQIVND (reference sequence). The CDR3 is made up of 17 amino acids. CDR3 bases read: TGTGCCAGTAGTATTGGAGGCCTAGCGGGAGACTCCTACGAG. It specifies CASSIGGLAGDSYE. The complete CDR3 protein is CASSIGGLAGDSYEQYF.

This clone came up a few times. The sequenced part of the CDR3 DNA is TGTGCCAGCAGCTCCCGGCAGGGGGCCAGAGGT. As protein: CASSSRQGARG. The whole CDR3 region reads CASSSRQGARGQYF. This chain connects TRBV7-2 to TRBJ2-4, with 8 bases aligning to TRBD1. The read ends 3 residues early relative to the CDR3; the germline J gene fills the gap. The length of the CDR3 is 14 residues. Germline V gene sequence: CDR1 SGHTA, CDR2 FQGNSA.

This clone was counted at least ten times. The CDR3 is cut off 3 residues early in the read; its end comes from the germline J gene. J is TRBJ1-6 and V is TRBV2, with 7 bases identical to TRBD1. Germline V gene sequence: CDR1 SNHLY, CDR2 FYNNEI. The CDR3 has 15 residues. J was trimmed by 8 bases and V by 4 bases; bases with no gene match: 8. The chain's CDR3 is CASSAVGTEDSPLHF. The covered CDR3 bases are TGTGCCAGCAGTGCGGTCGGGACAGAAGATTCACCC.